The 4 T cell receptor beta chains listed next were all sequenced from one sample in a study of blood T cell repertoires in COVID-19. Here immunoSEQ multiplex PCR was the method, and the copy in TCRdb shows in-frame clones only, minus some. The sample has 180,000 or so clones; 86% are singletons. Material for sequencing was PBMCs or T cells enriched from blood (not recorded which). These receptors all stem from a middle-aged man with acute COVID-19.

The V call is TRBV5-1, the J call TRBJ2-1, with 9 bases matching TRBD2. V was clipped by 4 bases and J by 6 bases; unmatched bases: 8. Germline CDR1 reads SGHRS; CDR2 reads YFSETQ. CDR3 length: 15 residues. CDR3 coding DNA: TGCGCCAGCAGCCTAACGGGACTAGCTGGCAATGAGCAGTTCTTC. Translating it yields CASSLTGLAGNEQFF.

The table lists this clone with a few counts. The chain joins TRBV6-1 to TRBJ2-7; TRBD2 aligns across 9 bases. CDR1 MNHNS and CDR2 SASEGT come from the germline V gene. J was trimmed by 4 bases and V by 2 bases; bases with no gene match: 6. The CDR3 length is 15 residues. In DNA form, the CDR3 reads TGTGCCAGCAGTGAATCGACTAGCGGAGCTTACGAGCAGTACTTC. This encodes CASSESTSGAYEQYF.

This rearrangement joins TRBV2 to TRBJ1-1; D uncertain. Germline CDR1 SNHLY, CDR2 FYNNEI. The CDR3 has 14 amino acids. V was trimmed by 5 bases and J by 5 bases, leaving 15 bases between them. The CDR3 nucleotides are TGTGCCAGCAGTACCCCCGCTTTGGAGACTGAAGCTTTCTTT. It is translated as CASSTPALETEAFF. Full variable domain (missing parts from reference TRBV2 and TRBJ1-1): EPEVTQTPSHQVTQMGQEVILRCVPISNHLYFYWYRQILGQKVEFLVSFYNNEISEKSEIFDDQFSVERPDGSNFTLKIRSTKLEDSAMYFCASSTPALETEAFFGQGTRLTVV.

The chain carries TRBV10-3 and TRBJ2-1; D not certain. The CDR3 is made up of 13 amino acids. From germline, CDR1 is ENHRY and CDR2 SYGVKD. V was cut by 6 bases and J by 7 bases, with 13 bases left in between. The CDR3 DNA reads TGTGCCATCAGGACCCCGGGTGGGAATGAGCAGTTCTTC. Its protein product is CAIRTPGGNEQFF.